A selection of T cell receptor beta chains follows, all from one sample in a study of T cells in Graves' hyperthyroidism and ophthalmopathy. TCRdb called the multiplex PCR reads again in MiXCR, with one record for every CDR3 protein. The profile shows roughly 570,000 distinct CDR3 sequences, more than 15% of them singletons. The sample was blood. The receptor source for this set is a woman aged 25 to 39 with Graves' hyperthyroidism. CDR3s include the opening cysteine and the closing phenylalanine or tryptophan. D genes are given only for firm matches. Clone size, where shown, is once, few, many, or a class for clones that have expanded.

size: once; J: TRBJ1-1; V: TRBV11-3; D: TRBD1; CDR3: CASSLLAGGGGTEAFF; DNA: TGTGCCAGCAGCTTACTAGCGGGAGGGGGCGGGACTGAAGCTTTCTTT
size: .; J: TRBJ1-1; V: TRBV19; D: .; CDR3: CASSFILNTEAFF; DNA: TGTGCCAGTAGCTTTATACTGAACACTGAAGCTTTCTTT
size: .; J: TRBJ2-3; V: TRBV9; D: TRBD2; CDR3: CASSVMGTSGMSTDTQYF; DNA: TGTGCCAGCAGCGTAATGGGGACTAGCGGAATGAGCACAGATACGCAGTATTTT
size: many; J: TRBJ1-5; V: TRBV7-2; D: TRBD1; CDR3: CASSSSDREYSNQPQHF; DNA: TGTGCCAGCAGCTCCTCGGACAGGGAATATAGCAATCAGCCCCAGCATTTT
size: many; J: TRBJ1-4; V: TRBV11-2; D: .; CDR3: CASSLSGEKLFF; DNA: TGTGCCAGCAGTTTATCAGGCGAAAAACTGTTTTTT
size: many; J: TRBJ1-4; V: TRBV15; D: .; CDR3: CATSTGRPNEKLFF; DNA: TGTGCCACCAGCACGGGCAGACCAAATGAAAAACTGTTTTTT
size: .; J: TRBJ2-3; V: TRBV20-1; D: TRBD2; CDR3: CSARDRASGIDTQYF; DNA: TGCAGTGCTAGAGATAGGGCTAGCGGGATAGATACGCAGTATTTT
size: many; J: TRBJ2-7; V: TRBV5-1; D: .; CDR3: CASSLVGRGYEQYF; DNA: TGCGCCAGCAGCTTGGTAGGCAGGGGCTACGAGCAGTACTTC
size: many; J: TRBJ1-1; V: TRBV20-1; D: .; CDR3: CSARATGYTEAFF; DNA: TGCAGTGCTAGAGCCACGGGTTACACTGAAGCTTTCTTT
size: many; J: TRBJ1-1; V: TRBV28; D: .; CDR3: CASSLPGTANTEAFF; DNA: TGTGCCAGCAGTTTGCCGGGGACTGCCAACACTGAAGCTTTCTTT
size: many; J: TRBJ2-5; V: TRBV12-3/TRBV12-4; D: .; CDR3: CASSLRLGSQETQYF; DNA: TGTGCCAGCAGTTTACGCTTAGGCAGCCAAGAGACCCAGTACTTC
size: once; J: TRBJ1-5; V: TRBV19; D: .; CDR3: CATEDGGEGENQPQHF; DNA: TGTGCCACCGAAGATGGGGGGGAAGGAGAAAATCAGCCCCAGCATTTT
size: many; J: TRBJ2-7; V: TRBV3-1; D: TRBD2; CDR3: CASCSRAGASYEQYF; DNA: TGTGCCAGCTGTTCTCGAGCGGGGGCCTCCTACGAGCAGTACTTC
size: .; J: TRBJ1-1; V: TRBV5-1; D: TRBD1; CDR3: CASSFRDRDGNTEAFF; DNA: TGCGCCAGCAGCTTTCGGGACAGGGACGGGAACACTGAAGCTTTCTTT
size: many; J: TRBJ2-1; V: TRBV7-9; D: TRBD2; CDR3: CASSPWDSGGNEQFF; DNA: TGTGCCAGCAGCCCATGGGACAGCGGGGGGAATGAGCAGTTCTTC
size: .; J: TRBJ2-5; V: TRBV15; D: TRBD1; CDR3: CATSSRTGLSETQYF; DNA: TGTGCCACCAGCTCCCGGACAGGGCTTTCAGAGACCCAGTACTTC
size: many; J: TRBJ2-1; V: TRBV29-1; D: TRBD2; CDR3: CSVEQTSGIWNEQFF; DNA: TGCAGCGTGGAGCAGACTAGCGGGATATGGAATGAGCAGTTCTTC
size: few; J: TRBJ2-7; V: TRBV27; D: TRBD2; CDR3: CASSLFYQTSGWGEQHF; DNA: TGTGCCAGCAGTTTATTCTACCAGACTAGCGGGTGGGGCGAGCAGCACTTC
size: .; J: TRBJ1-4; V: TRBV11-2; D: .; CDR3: CASSLDSGGNEKLFF; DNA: TGTGCCAGCAGCTTAGATAGCGGGGGGAATGAAAAACTGTTTTTT
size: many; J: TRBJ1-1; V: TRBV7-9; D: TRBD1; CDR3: CASSLGDRLMNTEAFF; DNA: TGTGCCAGCAGCTTGGGGGACAGGCTCATGAACACTGAAGCTTTCTTT
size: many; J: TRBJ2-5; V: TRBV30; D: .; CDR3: CAWSWNQETQYF; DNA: TGTGCCTGGAGCTGGAACCAAGAGACCCAGTACTTC
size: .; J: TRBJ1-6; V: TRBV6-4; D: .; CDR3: CASSETENSPLHF; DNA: TGTGCCAGCAGTGAAACCGAAAATTCACCCCTCCACTTT
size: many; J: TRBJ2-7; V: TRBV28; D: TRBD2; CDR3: CASSSHESGRAVEQYF; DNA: TGTGCCAGCAGTTCCCATGAGAGCGGGAGGGCCGTCGAGCAGTACTTC
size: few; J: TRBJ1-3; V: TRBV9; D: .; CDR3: CASSVSVDSADSGNTIYF; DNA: TGTGCCAGCAGCGTGAGCGTGGACAGTGCAGACTCTGGAAACACCATATATTTT
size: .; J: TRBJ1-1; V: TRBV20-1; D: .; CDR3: CSARGGVDTEAFF; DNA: TGCAGTGCTAGAGGGGGGGTGGACACTGAAGCTTTCTTT
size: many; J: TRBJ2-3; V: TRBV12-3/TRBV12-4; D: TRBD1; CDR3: CASSLRDRAYTDTQYF; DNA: TGTGCCAGCAGTTTACGGGACAGGGCGTACACAGATACGCAGTATTTT
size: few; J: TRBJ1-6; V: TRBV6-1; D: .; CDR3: CASSTLLDGRRNSPLHF; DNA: TGTGCCAGCAGTACTCTATTGGACGGGAGGCGTAATTCACCCCTCCACTTT
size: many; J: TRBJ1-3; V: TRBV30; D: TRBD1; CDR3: CAWIPGTAGNTIYF; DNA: TGTGCCTGGATACCCGGGACAGCTGGAAACACCATATATTTT
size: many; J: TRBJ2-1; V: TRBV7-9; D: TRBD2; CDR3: CASRETSGSPYNEQFF; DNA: TGTGCCAGCAGGGAGACTAGCGGGAGTCCGTACAATGAGCAGTTCTTC
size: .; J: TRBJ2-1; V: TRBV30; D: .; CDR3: CAWSNSRANGQFF; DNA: TGTGCCTGGAGTAACTCGAGGGCTAACGGGCAGTTCTTC
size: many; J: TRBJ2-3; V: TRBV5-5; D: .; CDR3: CASSLGLDGDTQYF; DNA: TGTGCCAGCAGCTTGGGACTAGATGGGGATACGCAGTATTTT
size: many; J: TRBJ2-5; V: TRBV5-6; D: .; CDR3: CASSLWGSQETQYF; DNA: TGTGCCAGCAGCTTGTGGGGTAGCCAAGAGACCCAGTACTTC
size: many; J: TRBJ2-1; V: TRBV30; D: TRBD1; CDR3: CAWSGTGGPYNEQFF; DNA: TGTGCCTGGAGTGGGACAGGTGGCCCCTACAATGAGCAGTTCTTC
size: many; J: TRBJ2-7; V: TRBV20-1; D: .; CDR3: CSAREEKVGYEQYF; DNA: TGCAGTGCTAGAGAGGAGAAGGTAGGCTACGAGCAGTACTTC
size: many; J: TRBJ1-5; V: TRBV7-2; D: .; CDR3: CASSLVPQISQPQHF; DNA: TGTGCCAGCAGCTTAGTCCCACAGATTAGTCAGCCCCAGCATTTT
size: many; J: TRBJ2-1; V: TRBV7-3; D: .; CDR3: CASSLTGGPIAEQFF; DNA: TGTGCCAGCAGCCTAACAGGAGGGCCTATCGCTGAGCAGTTCTTC
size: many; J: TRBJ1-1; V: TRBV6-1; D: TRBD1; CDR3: CASREDRGDTEAFF; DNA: TGTGCCAGCAGAGAAGACAGGGGGGACACTGAAGCTTTCTTT
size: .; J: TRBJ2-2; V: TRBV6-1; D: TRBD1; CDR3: CASSSPGQGHGELFF; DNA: TGTGCCAGCAGTTCCCCGGGACAGGGGCACGGGGAGCTGTTTTTT
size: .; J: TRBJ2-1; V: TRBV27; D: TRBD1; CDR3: CASRAGQGSSYNEQFF; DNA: TGTGCCAGCAGGGCGGGACAGGGGAGTTCCTACAATGAGCAGTTCTTC
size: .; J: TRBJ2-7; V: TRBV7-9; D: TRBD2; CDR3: CASSLFAGVIYEQYF; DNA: TGTGCCAGCAGCTTATTTGCGGGAGTTATTTACGAGCAGTACTTC
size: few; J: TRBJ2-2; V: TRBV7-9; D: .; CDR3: CASSLYLLKNTGELFF; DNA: TGTGCCAGCAGCTTATATCTGCTGAAAAACACCGGGGAGCTGTTTTTT
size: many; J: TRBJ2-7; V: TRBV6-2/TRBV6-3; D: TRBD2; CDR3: CASSYGARLAGVGFYEQYF; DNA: TGTGCCAGCAGTTACGGGGCGAGACTAGCGGGAGTTGGGTTCTACGAGCAGTACTTC
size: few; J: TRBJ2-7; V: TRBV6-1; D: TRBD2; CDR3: CASSTGLANYEQYF; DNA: TGTGCCAGCAGTACGGGACTAGCGAACTACGAGCAGTACTTC
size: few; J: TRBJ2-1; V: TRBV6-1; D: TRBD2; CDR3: CASTSGTSAEQFF; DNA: TGTGCCAGCACCTCCGGGACTAGCGCCGAGCAGTTCTTC
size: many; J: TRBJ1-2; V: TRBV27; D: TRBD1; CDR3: CASSALPGTGGKSYTF; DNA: TGTGCCAGCAGTGCCTTACCCGGGACAGGGGGGAAGAGCTACACCTTC
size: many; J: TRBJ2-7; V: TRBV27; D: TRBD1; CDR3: CASSPNRGLEQYF; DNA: TGTGCCAGCAGTCCAAACAGGGGGCTCGAGCAGTACTTC
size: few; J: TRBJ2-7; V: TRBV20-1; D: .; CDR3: CSAPAGVGTYEQYF; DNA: TGCAGTGCTCCGGCAGGGGTAGGAACCTACGAGCAGTACTTC
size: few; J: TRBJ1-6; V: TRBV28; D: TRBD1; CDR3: CASSPTGKSNSPLHF; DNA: TGTGCCAGCAGTCCGACAGGGAAAAGTAATTCACCCCTCCACTTT
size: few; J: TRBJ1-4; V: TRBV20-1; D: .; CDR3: CSALNRVNEKLFF; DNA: TGCAGTGCTCTCAACAGGGTTAATGAAAAACTGTTTTTT
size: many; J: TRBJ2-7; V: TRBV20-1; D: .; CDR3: CSASWGGDSYEQYF; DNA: TGCAGTGCTAGTTGGGGGGGCGACTCCTACGAGCAGTACTTC
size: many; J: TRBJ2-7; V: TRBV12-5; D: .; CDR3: CASGFRTTDYEQYF; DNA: TGTGCTAGTGGTTTCCGCACCACAGACTACGAGCAGTACTTC
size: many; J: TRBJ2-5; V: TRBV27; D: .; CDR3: CASSPLSGQETQYF; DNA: TGTGCCAGCAGTCCCCTCAGCGGCCAAGAGACCCAGTACTTC
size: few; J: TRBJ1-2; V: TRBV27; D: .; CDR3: CASSLFPGNYGYTF; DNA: TGTGCCAGCAGTTTATTCCCAGGGAACTATGGCTACACCTTC
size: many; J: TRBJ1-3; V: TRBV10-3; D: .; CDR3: CAMASRGSGNTIYF; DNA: TGTGCCATGGCATCCCGGGGCTCTGGAAACACCATATATTTT
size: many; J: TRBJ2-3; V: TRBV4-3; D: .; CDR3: CASSLVAEGTDTQYF; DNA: TGCGCCAGCAGCCTAGTAGCGGAGGGCACAGATACGCAGTATTTT
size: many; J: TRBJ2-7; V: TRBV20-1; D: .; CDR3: CSAAGTGTSVGSYEQYF; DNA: TGCAGTGCTGCCGGGACAGGGACTAGCGTAGGGTCCTACGAGCAGTACTTC
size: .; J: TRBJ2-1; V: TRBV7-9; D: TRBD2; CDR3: CASSFGLAGGTYEQFF; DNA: TGTGCCAGCAGCTTTGGACTAGCGGGGGGTACCTACGAGCAGTTCTTC
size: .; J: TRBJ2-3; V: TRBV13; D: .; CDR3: CASSLGLTSSSTDTQYF; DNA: TGTGCCAGCAGCTTAGGATTGACTAGTTCTAGCACAGATACGCAGTATTTT
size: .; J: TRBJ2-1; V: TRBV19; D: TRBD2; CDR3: CASSGPGLAGNSYNEQFF; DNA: TGTGCCAGTAGTGGCCCGGGACTAGCGGGAAATTCCTACAATGAGCAGTTCTTC